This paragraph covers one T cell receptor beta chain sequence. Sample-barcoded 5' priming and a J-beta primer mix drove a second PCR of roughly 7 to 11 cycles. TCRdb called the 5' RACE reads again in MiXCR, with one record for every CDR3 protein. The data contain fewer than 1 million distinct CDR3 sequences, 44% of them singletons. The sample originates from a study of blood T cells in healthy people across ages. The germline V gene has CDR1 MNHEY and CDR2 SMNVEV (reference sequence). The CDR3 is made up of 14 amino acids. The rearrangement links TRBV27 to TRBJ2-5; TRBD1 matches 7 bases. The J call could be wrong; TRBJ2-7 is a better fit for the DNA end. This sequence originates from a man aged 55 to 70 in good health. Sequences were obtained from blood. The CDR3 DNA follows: TGTGCCAGCAGTTTACAGGGGACAGCCTACGAGCAGTACTTC. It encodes CASSLQGTAYEQYF.